These T cell receptor beta chains were read from a single sample in a study of patients and donors after allogeneic stem cell transplantation. MiXCR, run by TCRdb on the RT-PCR reads, gives a single entry per CDR3 protein. The sample lists about 960,000 distinct CDR3 sequences, about a sixth seen once, with around 6% in the top ten. The sample comprised blood, either unsorted or a sorted T cell fraction (not recorded which). The origin of the receptors is a human donor who was either an allogeneic HSCT recipient or a stem cell or donor lymphocyte infusion donor (not recorded which). It is not recorded whose cells these are; they may come from a transplant donor. Both conserved end residues are part of each CDR3. The order of the fields is J gene, clone size, D gene, V gene, CDR3 protein, CDR3 DNA. The D gene is left open where the match is weak. The listing skips clone size in some rows; elsewhere it reads once, few, many or a size class.

>TRBJ1-5|few|TRBD1|TRBV20-1
CSARVTGGYQPQHF
TGCAGTGCTAGAGTTACAGGGGGCTATCAGCCCCAGCATTTT
>TRBJ1-6|-|-|TRBV5-1
CASSLRIGGNSPLHF
TGCGCCAGCAGCTTGAGGATAGGGGGTAATTCACCCCTCCACTTT
>TRBJ1-3|many|-|TRBV12-3/TRBV12-4
CASSSGNTIYF
TGTGCCAGCAGCTCTGGAAACACCATATATTTT
>TRBJ1-2|-|TRBD1|TRBV3-1
CVSGTGLGGYTF
TGTGTCAGCGGGACAGGGCTTGGTGGCTACACCTTC
>TRBJ1-1|-|TRBD1|TRBV29-1
CSVDRGSAEAFF
TGCAGCGTAGACAGGGGGTCGGCTGAAGCTTTCTTT
>TRBJ1-1|-|-|TRBV12-3/TRBV12-4
CASSLKGRTRPNTEAFF
TGTGCCAGCAGTTTAAAAGGAAGGACCAGACCGAACACTGAAGCTTTCTTT
>TRBJ2-3|few|-|TRBV5-1
CASSVRSTDTQYF
TGCGCCAGCAGCGTCCGGAGCACAGATACGCAGTATTTT
>TRBJ1-5|few|-|TRBV5-6
CASSLYREPDQPQHF
TGTGCCAGCAGCTTGTACAGGGAACCCGATCAGCCCCAGCATTTT
>TRBJ1-6|-|TRBD1|TRBV7-3
CASSLTVTGASPLHF
TGTGCCAGCAGCTTAACGGTTACAGGGGCCTCACCCCTCCACTTT
>TRBJ1-1|few|-|TRBV11-2
CASTLRGLGTEAFF
TGTGCCAGCACATTGCGTGGTTTGGGTACTGAAGCTTTCTTT
>TRBJ2-7|-|TRBD1|TRBV24-1
CATRPGTGSKGRSSYEQYF
TGTGCCACCAGACCCGGGACAGGGAGTAAAGGGCGGAGCAGCTACGAGCAGTACTTC
>TRBJ1-5|few|-|TRBV2
CASSGDRSPQPQHF
TGTGCCAGCAGTGGAGACAGGTCTCCCCAGCCCCAGCATTTT
>TRBJ2-6|-|-|TRBV11-2
CATEDTPYGSNVLTF
TGTGCCACCGAGGACACCCCCTATGGGTCCAACGTCCTGACTTTC
>TRBJ2-1|few|-|TRBV9
CASSAETSNEQFF
TGTGCCAGCAGCGCGGAGACGAGCAATGAGCAGTTCTTC
>TRBJ1-2|-|TRBD1|TRBV5-6
CATQQQGINYGYTF
TGTGCCACGCAACAACAGGGGATTAACTATGGCTACACCTTC
>TRBJ2-3|-|-|TRBV6-1
CASSNRPGSGHIGYF
TGTGCCAGCAGTAACCGCCCGGGGAGTGGGCATATTGGGTATTTT